Listed below are T cell receptor beta chains from one sample, sequenced in a study of shared clonotypes between healthy human individuals. TCRdb keeps only in-frame clones here, not all; method: immunoSEQ multiplex PCR. Counted here are approximately 1.1 million clones, approximately 80% occurring once; the ten biggest clones make up approximately 0.5%. The sample consisted of memory CD4+ T cells from PBMCs. Receptors were obtained from a man in his late teens or twenties in good health. Some clones in this sample may be carry-over from other donors' samples. Both conserved end residues are part of each CDR3.

cdr3_aa | v_call
CASSFGGQGKDTQYF | TRBV5-4
CASSVGAWGTDTQYF | TRBV9
CASRVGGLGGYTF | TRBV28
CASVRTGGRHFQETQYF | TRBV11-2
CASSLVGRGNIQYF | TRBV5-1
CASSLGGDVVAFF | TRBV11-1
CASHLSLRAGTDTQYF | TRBV7-9
CASSRAGTEGYEQYF | TRBV4-2
CASSSLAGNEQFF | TRBV5-1
CASSLARGETTGELFF | TRBV5-1
CASSGGVGTGELFF | TRBV5-1
CASSLGGWDSGVNTIYF | TRBV28
CASNRGGTGNTEAFF | TRBV6-1
CASSQGSGLARSYEQYF | TRBV4-3
CSVLPTGETQYF | TRBV29-1
CASSLGTLDQPQHF | TRBV5-1
CAWSPDSTYGYTF | TRBV30
CATQGLGEKLFF | TRBV10-3
CASSLINYGYTF | TRBV28
CASSQVGEGTSYEQYF | TRBV4-2
CASTQQREGVSEAFF | TRBV28
CASRVRRRQGDYEQYF | TRBV28
CASRGHGQETQYF | TRBV25-1
CASSQGSLAGGGSYEQYF | TRBV4-3
CASSEYEDYEQYF | TRBV6-1
CASRGLAGGYNEQFF | TRBV6-5
CASSLVGSNQPQHF | TRBV5-4
CASSYGENIQYF | TRBV2
CASSSGLAGAGEQFF | TRBV28
CASSRDRGGGELFF | TRBV11-3
CASSPGLADYEQYF | TRBV18
CAWMGPGGTETQETQYF | TRBV30
CASSPRGTGGNQPQHF | TRBV7-8
CATSRAGSSEKLFF | TRBV15
CASSYSIRGAGGYTF | TRBV6-5
CASSLEFGELFF | TRBV5-1
CASSPMRVGQDTQYF | TRBV18
CATSRDPGDTQYF | TRBV15
CASSLSGETQYF | TRBV27
CSVEWSSSYNEQFF | TRBV29-1
CASSDRETPIYGYTF | TRBV7-9
CASITRGSSYEQYF | TRBV28
CASSTREGGNYGYTF | TRBV7-9
CASSSPEGEAYEQYF | TRBV7-9
CASSSPLRNTIYF | TRBV6-5
CATSPNRLQETQYF | TRBV15
CASSSGGSGANVLTF | TRBV5-1